This is a list of T cell receptor beta chains from one sample in a study of cytomegalovirus exposure and HLA in healthy donors. The table came from immunoSEQ multiplex PCR; TCRdb's copy has only in-frame clones and leaves some out. The repertoire consists of approximately 88,000 clones, with 80% occurring once and the leading ten covering approximately 2%. The specimen was PBMCs. The source is a man between 18 and 29 years old in good health and CMV-seronegative. The CDR3 runs from the conserved cysteine through the conserved F or W. Each record gives: V gene, J gene, clone size, D gene, CDR3 length, CDR3 DNA, CDR3 protein. The D gene is left open where the match is weak. For some rows the clone size is stated as once, few or many, or as a class when expanded; others skip it.

>TRBV28|TRBJ1-2|-|TRBD1|15
TGTGCCAGCAGTTTCAGCCAGGGGGCGGTCTATGGCTACACCTTC
CASSFSQGAVYGYTF
>TRBV10-3|TRBJ1-5|few|-|13
TGTGCCATCAGTGGTGGCAGGGATCAGCCCCAGCATTTT
CAISGGRDQPQHF
>TRBV19|TRBJ2-1|once|TRBD2|15
TGTGCCAGTAGTCCTAGCGGGGGGGCCTACAATGAGCAGTTCTTC
CASSPSGGAYNEQFF
>TRBV5-1|TRBJ1-1|-|TRBD1|13
TGCGCCAGCAGTCCAGACAGGGACACTGAAGCTTTCTTT
CASSPDRDTEAFF
>TRBV10-2|TRBJ1-5|once|-|15
TGCGCCAGCAGGGCCGGACTAAATAGCAATCAGCCCCAGCATTTT
CASRAGLNSNQPQHF
>TRBV28|TRBJ2-7|-|-|13
TGTGCCAGCAGTTTATGGGGGGCCGGAGAGCAGTACTTC
CASSLWGAGEQYF
>TRBV7-8|TRBJ1-2|-|-|16
TGTGCCAGCAGCCCAACTGGGCCTGGGTTGAACTATGGCTACACCTTC
CASSPTGPGLNYGYTF
>TRBV14|TRBJ1-2|once|TRBD1|20
TGTGCCAGCAGCCAAGGGCGTGACCCCCCACGCCGGGACAGGTCAGATGGCTACACCTTC
CASSQGRDPPRRDRSDGYTF
>TRBV7-9|TRBJ1-5|-|-|16
TGTTCCAGCAGCTACGGGACCGGGGGTGGCAATCAGCCCCAGCATTTT
CSSSYGTGGGNQPQHF
>TRBV4-1|TRBJ1-2|few|TRBD1|15
TGCGCCAGCAGCCAAGGGGACAGGGGTAACGATGGCTACACCTTC
CASSQGDRGNDGYTF
>TRBV5-1|TRBJ2-1|-|-|18
TGCGCCAGCAGCTTGGATAGGGGTGAGACAGGATTGGTCGGTGAGCAGTTCTTC
CASSLDRGETGLVGEQFF
>TRBV18|TRBJ2-1|-|TRBD1|17
TGTGCCAGCTCTCCCCCACCGGGACAGGGGGGACGGGATGAGCAGTTCTTC
CASSPPPGQGGRDEQFF
>TRBV15|TRBJ1-6|-|TRBD1|15
TGTGCCACCAGCTCATTAACAGGGGGCAGTTCACCCCTCCACTTT
CATSSLTGGSSPLHF
>TRBV5-1|TRBJ1-1|few|TRBD1|15
TGCGCCAGCAGCGGGGGGACAGGGGGAAGAACTGAAGCTTTCTTT
CASSGGTGGRTEAFF
>TRBV7-6|TRBJ1-1|-|-|20
TGTGCCAGCAGCGTAGGAGGTAGAACTGTCAGGGGCGACCTGAACACTGAAGCTTTCTTT
CASSVGGRTVRGDLNTEAFF
>TRBV19|TRBJ1-3|-|-|15
TGTGCCAGTAGTGCCACGGTTGTCTCTGGAAACACCATATATTTT
CASSATVVSGNTIYF
>TRBV6-6|TRBJ2-7|-|-|13
TGTGCCAGCACCCCTAACCAGGGCCACGAGCAGTACTTC
CASTPNQGHEQYF
>TRBV6-5|TRBJ2-7|-|-|16
TGTGCCAGCAGTTCCCTTCGAAGGGAAGGAGGGAGGGAGCAGTACTTC
CASSSLRREGGREQYF
>TRBV6-6|TRBJ2-1|-|-|15
TGTGCCAGCAGCTCCGGGACACCCGCCGGCAATGAGCAGTTCTTC
CASSSGTPAGNEQFF
>TRBV19|TRBJ1-2|few|TRBD1|16
TGTGCCAGTAGCCGGGACAGGGGGCCAGGAGGCTATGGCTACACCTTC
CASSRDRGPGGYGYTF
>TRBV5-1|TRBJ2-1|-|TRBD1|15
TGCGCCAGCAGCCTACAGGGGAGCTCCTACAATGAGCAGTTCTTC
CASSLQGSSYNEQFF
>TRBV27|TRBJ2-7|once|TRBD1|13
TGTGCCTGCGCCAGGGGGCTCTCCTACGAGCAGTACTTC
CACARGLSYEQYF
>TRBV6-5|TRBJ1-3|-|TRBD1|15
TGTGCCAGCAGCCTCCAGGGGGCGGCTGGAAACACCATATATTTT
CASSLQGAAGNTIYF
>TRBV5-6|TRBJ2-7|-|-|14
TGTGCCAGCAGCGCTATGGGGAGAACGGGGGAGCAGTACTTC
CASSAMGRTGEQYF
>TRBV13|TRBJ2-2|-|TRBD1|16
TGTGCCAGCAGCGCAACAGGGGCGTCGAACACCGGGGAGCTGTTTTTT
CASSATGASNTGELFF
>TRBV11-2|TRBJ2-7|-|-|13
TGTGCCAGCAGCTTAGAACGACAGAGCGAGCAGTACTTC
CASSLERQSEQYF
>TRBV2|TRBJ1-2|-|TRBD1|14
TGTGCCAGCCGCAGACAGGGGGCAAGTGATGGCTACACCTTC
CASRRQGASDGYTF
>TRBV11-2|TRBJ2-7|-|-|11
TGTGCCAGCAGCCCTTTGTACGAGCAGTACTTC
CASSPLYEQYF
>TRBV28|TRBJ1-4|-|-|13
TGTGCCAGCAACGGGGGGGTTAATGAAAAACTGTTTTTT
CASNGGVNEKLFF
>TRBV7-9|TRBJ1-4|-|-|14
TGTGCCAGCAGCTTGACGGGGTCTAATGAAAAACTGTTTTTT
CASSLTGSNEKLFF
>TRBV30|TRBJ2-7|-|TRBD2|13
TGTGCCTGGAGTCTTACTAGCGGGGCTGAGCAGTACTTC
CAWSLTSGAEQYF
>TRBV7-9|TRBJ1-4|-|-|15
TGTGCCAGCAGCTTAGTTTCGGTTCATAATGAAAAACTGTTTTTT
CASSLVSVHNEKLFF
>TRBV2|TRBJ2-5|few|TRBD1|14
TGTGCCAGCAGAGCTGGGACAGCCCAAGAGACCCAGTACTTC
CASRAGTAQETQYF
>TRBV19|TRBJ1-1|-|-|13
TGTGCCAGTAGTAAAACAGAGAACACTGAAGCTTTCTTT
CASSKTENTEAFF
>TRBV6-1|TRBJ1-1|-|TRBD1|14
TGTGCCAGCAATCCTACAGGGGGCCGCTTCGAAGCTTTCTTT
CASNPTGGRFEAFF
>TRBV9|TRBJ2-5|-|TRBD1|17
TGTGCCAGCAGCCCCACTCGTGGGACAGAGTACCAAGAGACCCAGTACTTC
CASSPTRGTEYQETQYF
>TRBV19|TRBJ1-5|-|-|14
TGTGCCAGTAGTATTTCAGGGGCGGGTCAGCCCCAGCATTTT
CASSISGAGQPQHF
>TRBV10-3|TRBJ1-2|-|-|16
TGTGCCATCAGTGAGACCTCAGGGGCTTTACTTAATAGCTACACCTTC
CAISETSGALLNSYTF
>TRBV18|TRBJ2-1|-|TRBD2|15
TGTGCCAGCTCACCTGGGGGGGGGTTCTACAATGAGCAGTTCTTC
CASSPGGGFYNEQFF
>TRBV6-1|TRBJ2-7|-|TRBD2|18
TGTGCCAGCAGTGAAGCGTGGGCCCTAGCGGGGGTGAACTACGAGCAGTACTTC
CASSEAWALAGVNYEQYF
>TRBV30|TRBJ1-2|-|TRBD1|14
TGTGCCAAGGCCCGGGACAGTGATAACTATGGCTACACCTTC
CAKARDSDNYGYTF
>TRBV10-2|TRBJ1-5|-|TRBD1|14
TGCGCCAGCAGTGGACAGGGCATCAATCAGCCCCAGCATTTT
CASSGQGINQPQHF
>TRBV2|TRBJ2-7|-|-|12
TGTGCCAGCAGTGAACGGGGGACCCGAATCCACTTC
CASSERGTRIHF
>TRBV15|TRBJ1-4|-|TRBD1|18
TGTGCCACCAGCAGAGACCCGGGGGGGACAGGGTCTAATGAAAAACTGTTTTTT
CATSRDPGGTGSNEKLFF
>TRBV28|TRBJ1-1|-|TRBD1|15
TGTGCCAGCAGTAAGACAGGGGGAGGTAGGGTTGAAGCTTTCTTT
CASSKTGGGRVEAFF
>TRBV18|TRBJ1-1|-|-|13
TGTGCCAGCTCCCTTCCGGGGGGGGCTGAAGCTTTCTTT
CASSLPGGAEAFF
>TRBV6-1|TRBJ1-5|few|-|14
TGTGCCAGCTTAAGGCCAGGGTTTAATCAGCCCCAGCATTTT
CASLRPGFNQPQHF
>TRBV4-1|TRBJ1-5|-|-|18
TGCGCCAGCAGCCAAGATGGGGGGGCCCTAACCTTCAATCAGCCCCAGCATTTT
CASSQDGGALTFNQPQHF
>TRBV10-3|TRBJ1-1|-|-|13
TGTGCCATCAGGGAGATGGACAGCACTGAAGCTTTCTTT
CAIREMDSTEAFF
>TRBV6-1|TRBJ2-2|-|-|14
TGTGCCAGCAGCCCTACGGGGTTAGGCGGGGAGCTGTTTTTT
CASSPTGLGGELFF
>TRBV27|TRBJ2-1|-|-|11
TGTGCCAGCCGCTCCTACAATGAGCAGTTCTTC
CASRSYNEQFF
>TRBV18|TRBJ1-2|-|-|12
TGTGCCAGCTCACCACGGGGGGGTGGCTACACCTTC
CASSPRGGGYTF
>TRBV5-5|TRBJ1-5|-|TRBD1|17
TGTGCCAGCAGCTTGGTGGGGACAGGGGCGACCAATCAGCCCCAGCATTTT
CASSLVGTGATNQPQHF
>TRBV30|TRBJ1-2|-|TRBD1|14
TGTGCCTGGAGGAGAGACAGGGGGGGGTATGGCTACACCTTC
CAWRRDRGGYGYTF
>TRBV30|TRBJ1-2|-|TRBD1|15
TGTGCCTGCCGCACCCCGGACAGGGCGGACTATGGCTACACCTTC
CACRTPDRADYGYTF
>TRBV9|TRBJ2-2|-|-|15
TGTGCCAGCAGCGTAGGGACAGTGAACACCGGGGAGCTGTTTTTT
CASSVGTVNTGELFF
>TRBV12-5|TRBJ1-4|-|TRBD1|15
TGTGCTAGTGGTTTCGCCAGGGGGCTGGGTGAAAAACTGTTTTTT
CASGFARGLGEKLFF
>TRBV30|TRBJ2-7|-|TRBD1|15
TGTGCCTGGAGTGAAAGGAGACAGGGCCCCTACGAGCAGTACTTC
CAWSERRQGPYEQYF
>TRBV14|TRBJ1-1|-|TRBD1|17
TGTGCCAGCAGCCAAGATCTAGGAGGGGGCATGAACACTGAAGCTTTCTTT
CASSQDLGGGMNTEAFF
>TRBV9|TRBJ2-2|-|-|14
TGTGCCAGCAGCGTGGACTGGGCAACCGGGGAGCTGTTTTTT
CASSVDWATGELFF